This TCR beta chain was identified in a study of graft-versus-host responses after intestinal transplantation. A single count supports this clone. The antigen is not known. Libraries were prepared by immunoSEQ multiplex PCR; TCRdb keeps only in-frame clonotypes and omits some of them. The profile shows some 120,000 clones, roughly 92% of them singletons. Sequenced material: unstimulated CD4+ T cells sorted from spleen or lymph node cells, taken before transplant. This TCR was sampled from a human donor who was the organ donor for an intestinal transplant.

The DNA of the CDR3 is TGCGCCAGCAGCTTGGGCGGGAGCTCCTACGAGCAGTACTTC. It encodes CASSLGGSSYEQYF. V usage is TRBV5-1 and J usage is TRBJ2-7, with 7 bases matching TRBD2. The V segment lost 0 bases and the J segment 0 bases; nucleotides outside the gene matches: 0. The CDR3 extends over 14 amino acids. Per germline, CDR1 SGHRS and CDR2 YFSETQ.